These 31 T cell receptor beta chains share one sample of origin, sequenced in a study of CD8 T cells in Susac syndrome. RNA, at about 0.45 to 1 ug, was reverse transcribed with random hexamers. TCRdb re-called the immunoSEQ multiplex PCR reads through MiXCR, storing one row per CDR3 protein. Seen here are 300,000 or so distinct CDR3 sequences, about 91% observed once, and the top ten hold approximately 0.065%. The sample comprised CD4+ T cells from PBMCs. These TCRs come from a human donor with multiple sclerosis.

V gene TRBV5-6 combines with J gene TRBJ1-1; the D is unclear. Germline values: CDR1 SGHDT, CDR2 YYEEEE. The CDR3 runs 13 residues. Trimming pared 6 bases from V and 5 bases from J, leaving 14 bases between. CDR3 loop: CASTLPPRTEAFF. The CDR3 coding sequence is TGTGCCAGCACCCTTCCCCCTAGGACTGAAGCTTTCTTT.

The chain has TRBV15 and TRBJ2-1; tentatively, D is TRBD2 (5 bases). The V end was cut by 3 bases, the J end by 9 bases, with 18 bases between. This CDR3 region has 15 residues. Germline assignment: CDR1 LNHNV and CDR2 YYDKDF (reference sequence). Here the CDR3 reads CATSSGITPTSEQFF. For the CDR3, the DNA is TGTGCCACCAGCAGCGGGATAACCCCAACCAGTGAGCAGTTCTTC.

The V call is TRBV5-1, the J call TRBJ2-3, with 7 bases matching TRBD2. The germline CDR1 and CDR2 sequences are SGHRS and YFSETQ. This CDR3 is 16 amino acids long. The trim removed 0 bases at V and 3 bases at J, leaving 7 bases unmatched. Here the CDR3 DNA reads TGCGCCAGCAGCTTGGAAGGCGGGGGAGGGACAGATACGCAGTATTTT. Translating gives CASSLEGGGGTDTQYF.

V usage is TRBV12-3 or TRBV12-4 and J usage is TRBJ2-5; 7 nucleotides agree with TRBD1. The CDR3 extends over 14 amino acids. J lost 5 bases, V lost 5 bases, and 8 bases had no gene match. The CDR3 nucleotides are TGTGCCAGCAGTCCCCCGACAGGGTATGAGACCCAGTACTTC. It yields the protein CASSPPTGYETQYF.

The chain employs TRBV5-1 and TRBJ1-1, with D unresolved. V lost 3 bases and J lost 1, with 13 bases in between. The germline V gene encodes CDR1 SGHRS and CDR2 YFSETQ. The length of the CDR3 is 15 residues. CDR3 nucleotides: TGCGCCAGCAGCTCGTCGACACCAGAGAACACTGAAGCTTTCTTT. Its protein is CASSSSTPENTEAFF.

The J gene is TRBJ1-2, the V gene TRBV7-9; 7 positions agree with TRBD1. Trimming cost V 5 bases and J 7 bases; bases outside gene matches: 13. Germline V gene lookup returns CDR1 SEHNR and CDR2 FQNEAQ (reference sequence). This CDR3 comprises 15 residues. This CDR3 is CASSPHRTGRGGYTF. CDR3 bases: TGTGCCAGCAGCCCCCATCGGACAGGTCGGGGTGGCTACACCTTC.

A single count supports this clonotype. For the CDR3, the DNA is TGTGCCAGCAGCCATGCCCGGGGGGGGACTTACGAGCAGTACTTC. It specifies CASSHARGGTYEQYF. The chain carries TRBV4-2 and TRBJ2-7, with 8 bases that match TRBD2. V lost 3 bases and J lost 4; bases outside the gene matches: 8. Germline CDR1 and CDR2: LGHNA and YNFKEQ. CDR3 length: 15 amino acids.

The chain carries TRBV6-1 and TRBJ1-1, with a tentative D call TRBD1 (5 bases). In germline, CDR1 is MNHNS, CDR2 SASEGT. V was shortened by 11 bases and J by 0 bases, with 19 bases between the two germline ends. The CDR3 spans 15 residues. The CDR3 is CAGSRSTVLNTEAFF. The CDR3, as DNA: TGTGCCGGCTCCCGTTCGACAGTTCTGAACACTGAAGCTTTCTTT.

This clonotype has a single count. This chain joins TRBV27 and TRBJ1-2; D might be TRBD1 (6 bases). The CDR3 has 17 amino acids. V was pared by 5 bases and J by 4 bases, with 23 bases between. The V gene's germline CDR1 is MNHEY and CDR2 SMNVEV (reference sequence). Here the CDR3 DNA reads TGTGCCAGCAGTGCGACAGGTTGGCGGGGGACGTCCTATGGCTACACCTTC. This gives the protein CASSATGWRGTSYGYTF.

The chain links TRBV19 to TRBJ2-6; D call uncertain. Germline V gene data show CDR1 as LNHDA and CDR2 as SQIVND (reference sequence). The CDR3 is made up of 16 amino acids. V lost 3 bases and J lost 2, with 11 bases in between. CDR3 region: CASSIGRRPGANVLTF. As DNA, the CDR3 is TGTGCCAGTAGTATTGGAAGAAGGCCTGGGGCCAACGTCCTGACTTTC.

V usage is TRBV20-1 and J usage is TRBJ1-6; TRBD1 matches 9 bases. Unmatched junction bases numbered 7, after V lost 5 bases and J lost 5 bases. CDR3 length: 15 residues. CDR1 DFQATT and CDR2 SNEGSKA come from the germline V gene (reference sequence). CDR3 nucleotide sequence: TGCAGTGCTCGACAGGGGGGCCGGGATAATTCACCCCTCCACTTT. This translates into CSARQGGRDNSPLHF.

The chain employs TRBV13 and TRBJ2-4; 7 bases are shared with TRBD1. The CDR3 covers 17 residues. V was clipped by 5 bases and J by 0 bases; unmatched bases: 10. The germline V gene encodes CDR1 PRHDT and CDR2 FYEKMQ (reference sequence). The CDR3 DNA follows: TGTGCCAGCAGCCACACAGGGGATAGGAAAGCCAAAAACATTCAGTACTTC. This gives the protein CASSHTGDRKAKNIQYF.

The CDR3 loop is CASSLVMSRDLRTNEKLFF. CDR3 in DNA: TGTGCCAGCAGCTTAGTAATGTCCAGGGACCTACGAACTAATGAAAAACTGTTTTTT. The gene calls are TRBV7-9 and TRBJ1-4; a weak D match, TRBD1 (5 bases). V was shortened by 1 base and J by 1 base, with 19 bases between the two germline ends. The CDR3 length is 19 residues. From germline, CDR1 is SEHNR and CDR2 FQNEAQ (reference sequence).

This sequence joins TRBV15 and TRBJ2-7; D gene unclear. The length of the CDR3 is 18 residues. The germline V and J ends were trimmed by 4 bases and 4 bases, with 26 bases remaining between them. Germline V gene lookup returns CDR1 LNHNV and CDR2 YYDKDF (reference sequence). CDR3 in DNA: TGTGCCACCAGCAAGTACGGGCTGGAAAAATTGGATGGGTACGAGCAGTACTTC. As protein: CATSKYGLEKLDGYEQYF.

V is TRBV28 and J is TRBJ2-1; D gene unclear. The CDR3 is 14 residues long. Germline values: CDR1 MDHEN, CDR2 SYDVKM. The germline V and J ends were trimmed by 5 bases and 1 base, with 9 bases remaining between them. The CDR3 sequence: CASSPPWSYNEQFF. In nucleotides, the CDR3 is TGTGCCAGCAGTCCCCCCTGGTCCTACAATGAGCAGTTCTTC.

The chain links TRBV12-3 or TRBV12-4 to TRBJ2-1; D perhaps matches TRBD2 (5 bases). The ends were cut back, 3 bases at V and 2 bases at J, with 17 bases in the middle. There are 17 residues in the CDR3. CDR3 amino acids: CASSFLRRESTYNEQFF. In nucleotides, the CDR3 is TGTGCCAGCAGTTTTCTAAGAAGGGAGTCAACCTACAATGAGCAGTTCTTC.

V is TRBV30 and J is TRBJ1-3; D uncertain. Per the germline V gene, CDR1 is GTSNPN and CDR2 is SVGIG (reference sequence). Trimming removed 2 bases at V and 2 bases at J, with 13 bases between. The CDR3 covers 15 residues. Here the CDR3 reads CAWSNGRIPGNTIYF. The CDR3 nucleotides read TGTGCCTGGAGTAACGGGAGGATCCCTGGAAACACCATATATTTT.

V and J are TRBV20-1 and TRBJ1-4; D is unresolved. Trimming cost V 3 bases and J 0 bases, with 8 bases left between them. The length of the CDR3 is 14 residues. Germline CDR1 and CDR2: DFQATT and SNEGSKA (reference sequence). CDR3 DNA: TGCAGTGCTAGGCTGGGGTCAACTAATGAAAAACTGTTTTTT. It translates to CSARLGSTNEKLFF.

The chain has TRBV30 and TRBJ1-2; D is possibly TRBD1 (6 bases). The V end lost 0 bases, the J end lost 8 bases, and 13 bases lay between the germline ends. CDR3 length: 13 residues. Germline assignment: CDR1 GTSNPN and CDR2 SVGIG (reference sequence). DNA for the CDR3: TGTGCCTGGAGTGTGGCCAGGGGAGGCGGCTACACCTTC. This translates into CAWSVARGGGYTF.

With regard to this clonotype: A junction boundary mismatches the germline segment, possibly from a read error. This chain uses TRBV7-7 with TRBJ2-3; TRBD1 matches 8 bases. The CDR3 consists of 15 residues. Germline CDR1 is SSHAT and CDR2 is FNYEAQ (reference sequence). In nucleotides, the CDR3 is TGTGCTAGCAGCCCGACAGGGGCTGAGGCAGATACGCAGTATTTT. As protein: CASSPTGAEADTQYF.

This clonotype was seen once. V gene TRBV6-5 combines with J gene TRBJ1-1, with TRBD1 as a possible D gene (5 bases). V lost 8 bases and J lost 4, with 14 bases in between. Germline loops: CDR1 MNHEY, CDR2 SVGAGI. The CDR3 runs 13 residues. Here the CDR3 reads CASRDQGFTEAFF. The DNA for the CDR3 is TGTGCCAGCCGCGACCAGGGTTTCACTGAAGCTTTCTTT.

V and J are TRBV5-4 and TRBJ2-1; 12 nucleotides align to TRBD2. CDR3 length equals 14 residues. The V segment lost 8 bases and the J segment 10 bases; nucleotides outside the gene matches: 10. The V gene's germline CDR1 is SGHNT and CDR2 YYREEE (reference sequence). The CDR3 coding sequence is TGTGCCAGTTCCCCTAGCGGGGGGGCGCGGGAGCAGTTCTTC. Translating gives CASSPSGGAREQFF.

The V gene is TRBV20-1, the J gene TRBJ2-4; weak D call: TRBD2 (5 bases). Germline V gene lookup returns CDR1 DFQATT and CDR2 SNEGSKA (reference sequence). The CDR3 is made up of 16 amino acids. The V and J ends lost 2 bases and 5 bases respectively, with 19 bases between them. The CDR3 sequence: CSARTGEEGFQNIQYF. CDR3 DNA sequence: TGCAGTGCTAGAACCGGGGAAGAGGGTTTCCAAAACATTCAGTACTTC.

As DNA, the CDR3 is TGTGCCAGCAGCTCCCGGGGGCGAGCGGGGGAAACCACCGGGGAGCTGTTTTTT. It specifies CASSSRGRAGETTGELFF. This rearrangement joins TRBV7-9 to TRBJ2-2; 8 bases match TRBD2. The CDR3 contains 18 residues. With V trimmed by 4 bases and J by 4 bases, 14 bases remained unmatched. Germline values: CDR1 SEHNR, CDR2 FQNEAQ (reference sequence).

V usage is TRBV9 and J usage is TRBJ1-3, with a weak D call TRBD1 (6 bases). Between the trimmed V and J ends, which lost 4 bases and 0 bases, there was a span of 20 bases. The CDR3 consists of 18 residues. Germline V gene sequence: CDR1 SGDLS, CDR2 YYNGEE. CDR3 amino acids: CASSSAEYYRASGNTIYF. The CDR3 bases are TGTGCCAGCAGCAGCGCGGAATACTACAGGGCCTCTGGAAACACCATATATTTT.

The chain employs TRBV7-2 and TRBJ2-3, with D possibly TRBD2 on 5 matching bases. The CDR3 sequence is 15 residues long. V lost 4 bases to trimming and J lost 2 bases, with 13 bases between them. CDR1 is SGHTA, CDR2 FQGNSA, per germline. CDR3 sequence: CASSSVGLATDTQYF. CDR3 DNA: TGTGCCAGCAGCTCCGTCGGGCTAGCCACAGATACGCAGTATTTT.

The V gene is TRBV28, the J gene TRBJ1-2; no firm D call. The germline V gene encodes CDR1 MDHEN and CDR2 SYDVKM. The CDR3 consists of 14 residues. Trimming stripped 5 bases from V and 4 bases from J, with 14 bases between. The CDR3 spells CASSLHSDTYGYTF. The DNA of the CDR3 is TGTGCCAGCAGTCTTCACAGCGATACCTATGGCTACACCTTC.

In DNA form, the CDR3 reads TGTGCCAGCCGACAGGGGAATATGAACACTGAAGCTTTCTTT. This codes for CASRQGNMNTEAFF. The chain has TRBV12-3 or TRBV12-4 and TRBJ1-1; 8 bases are shared with TRBD1. V dropped 8 bases and J dropped 0; count of bases not matched to a gene: 5. The CDR3 extends over 14 amino acids.

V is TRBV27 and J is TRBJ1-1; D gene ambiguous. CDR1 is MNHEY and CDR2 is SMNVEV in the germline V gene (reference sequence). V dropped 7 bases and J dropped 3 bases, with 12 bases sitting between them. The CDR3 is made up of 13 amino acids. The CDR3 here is CASKSGLDTEAFF. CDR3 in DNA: TGTGCCAGCAAGAGTGGTTTGGACACTGAAGCTTTCTTT.

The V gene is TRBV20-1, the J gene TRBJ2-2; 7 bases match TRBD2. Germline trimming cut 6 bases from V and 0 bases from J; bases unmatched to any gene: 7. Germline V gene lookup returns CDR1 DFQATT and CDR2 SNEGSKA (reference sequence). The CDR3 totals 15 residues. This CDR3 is CSATLGGSNTGELFF. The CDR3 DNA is TGCAGTGCCACCCTGGGGGGGTCGAACACCGGGGAGCTGTTTTTT.

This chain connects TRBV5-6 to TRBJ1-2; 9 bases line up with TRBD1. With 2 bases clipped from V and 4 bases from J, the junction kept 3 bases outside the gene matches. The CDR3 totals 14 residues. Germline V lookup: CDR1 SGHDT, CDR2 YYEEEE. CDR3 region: CASSFPGQGYGYTF. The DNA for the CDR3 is TGTGCCAGCAGCTTTCCGGGACAGGGCTATGGCTACACCTTC.